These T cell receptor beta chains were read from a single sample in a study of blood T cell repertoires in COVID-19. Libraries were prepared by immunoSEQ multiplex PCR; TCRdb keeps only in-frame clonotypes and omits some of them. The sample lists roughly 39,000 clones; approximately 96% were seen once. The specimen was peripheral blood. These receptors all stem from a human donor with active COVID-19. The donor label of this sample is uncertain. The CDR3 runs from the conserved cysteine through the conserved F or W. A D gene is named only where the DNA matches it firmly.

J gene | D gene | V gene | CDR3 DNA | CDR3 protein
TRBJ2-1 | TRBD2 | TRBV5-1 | TGCGCCAGCAGCTTCGGAGGGACTAGCTCCTACAATGAGCAGTTCTTC | CASSFGGTSSYNEQFF
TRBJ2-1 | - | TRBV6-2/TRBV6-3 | TGTGCCAGCAGCCCGGGGGCCGACAGGGATCTTTTCTTC | CASSPGADRDLFF
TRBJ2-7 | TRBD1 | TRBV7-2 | TGTGCCAGCAGCTCCCGGACAGGGAACGAGCAGTACTTC | CASSSRTGNEQYF
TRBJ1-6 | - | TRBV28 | TGTGCCAGCAGTTTTATGGTTGGAGTGAATAATTCACCCCTCCACTTT | CASSFMVGVNNSPLHF
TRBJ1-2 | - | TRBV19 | TGTGCCAGTAGTATACACAATAACTATGGCTACACCTTC | CASSIHNNYGYTF
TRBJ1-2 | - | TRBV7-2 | TGTGCCAGCAGGAAAGGACACGACCCGATATATGGCTACACCTTC | CASRKGHDPIYGYTF
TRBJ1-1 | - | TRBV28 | TGTGCCAGCAGTTTAGGAACCAGAGGCACTGAAGCTTTCTTT | CASSLGTRGTEAFF
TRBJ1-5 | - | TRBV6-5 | TGTGCCAGCATCCCGACTGGAGGGTATCAGCCCCAGCATTTT | CASIPTGGYQPQHF
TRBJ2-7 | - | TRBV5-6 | TGTGCCAGCAGCTTGTTTCATTCCTACGAGCAGTACTTC | CASSLFHSYEQYF
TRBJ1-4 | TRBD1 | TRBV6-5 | TGTGCCAGCAGCGACAGGGAGGTCGGTGAAAAACTGTTTTTT | CASSDREVGEKLFF